The 18 T cell receptor beta chains listed next were all sequenced from one sample in a study of T cell responses to AZD1222 COVID-19 vaccine. TCRdb's copy holds only in-frame clones and misses some; the assay was immunoSEQ multiplex PCR. The sample includes about 110,000 clones, 87% seen only once; the top ten take approximately 4.7%. This material consisted of peripheral blood, taken on day 0 of AZD1222 vaccination. The origin of the receptors is an adult in good health.

The sample holds one count of this clone. The chain has TRBV27 and TRBJ1-5; D uncertain. This CDR3 is built from 14 residues. The V gene lost 2 bases and the J gene lost 2 bases, with 7 bases spanning the gap. Per germline, CDR1 MNHEY and CDR2 SMNVEV (reference sequence). The chain's CDR3 is CASSLTTGNQPQHF. CDR3 nucleotides: TGTGCCAGCAGTTTAACAACAGGCAATCAGCCCCAGCATTTT.

Only one count was recorded for this clone. The chain couples TRBV6-5 to TRBJ1-4; D is unclear. Germline CDR1 and CDR2: MNHEY and SVGAGI. CDR3 length equals 15 residues. V dropped 6 bases and J dropped 7 bases, with 18 bases sitting between them. CDR3 in amino acids: CASRAGGKAGEKLFF. The CDR3 DNA is TGTGCCAGCAGAGCCGGAGGGAAGGCGGGTGAAAAACTGTTTTTT.

The chain combines TRBV28 with TRBJ1-4, with D possibly TRBD1 on 6 matching bases. The CDR3 has 13 amino acids. V was clipped by 2 bases and J by 6 bases, with 7 bases between them. Per germline, CDR1 MDHEN and CDR2 SYDVKM. The DNA for the CDR3 is TGTGCCAGCAGTTTAAGGACAGATGAAAAACTGTTTTTT. This codes for CASSLRTDEKLFF.

The chain joins TRBV19 to TRBJ1-2; D not certain. The CDR3 spans 9 residues. Germline loops: CDR1 LNHDA, CDR2 SQIVND (reference sequence). V lost 8 bases and J lost 10, with 8 bases in between. This chain's CDR3 is CASGRDYTF. The CDR3, as DNA: TGTGCCAGTGGCCGGGACTACACCTTC.

In its sample, this clone was seen a few times. The chain uses TRBV10-3 and TRBJ2-1; D is unclear. Trimming pared 7 bases from V and 12 bases from J, leaving 19 bases between. From germline, CDR1 is ENHRY and CDR2 SYGVKD. The CDR3 totals 13 residues. CDR3 sequence reads: CAITKGWSDGQFF. CDR3 sequence (DNA): TGTGCCATCACCAAAGGCTGGAGCGACGGGCAGTTCTTC.

The chain is built from TRBV12-3 or TRBV12-4 and TRBJ2-1, with D uncertain. The V and J ends lost 6 bases and 4 bases respectively, with 7 bases between them. The CDR3 has 12 amino acids. The CDR3 sequence: CASSPQYNEQFF. The CDR3 coding sequence is TGTGCCAGCAGCCCTCAGTACAATGAGCAGTTCTTC.

This clone showed up just once. This chain links TRBV4-1 with TRBJ2-2; no clear D. The CDR3 spans 13 residues. CDR1 and CDR2 (germline): MGHRA, YSYEKL. Trimming took 0 bases from V and 6 from J, leaving 5 bases between them. The CDR3 nucleotides are TGCGCCAGCAGCCAAGATATTTCCGGGGAGCTGTTTTTT. Residues: CASSQDISGELFF.

The chain combines TRBV2 with TRBJ2-2; D is perhaps TRBD2 (6 bases). The CDR3 is 14 residues long. The germline V gene has CDR1 SNHLY and CDR2 FYNNEI. V was cut by 4 bases and J by 3 bases, with 9 bases left in between. In nucleotides, the CDR3 is TGTGCCAGCAGTGCGGGAGATCACACCGGGGAGCTGTTTTTT. Residues: CASSAGDHTGELFF.

The chain carries TRBV30 and TRBJ1-6; 7 nucleotides match TRBD1. With 5 bases clipped from V and 6 bases from J, the junction kept 7 bases outside the gene matches. The CDR3 runs to 14 residues. Germline values: CDR1 GTSNPN, CDR2 SVGIG (reference sequence). CDR3 in DNA: TGTGCCTGGGACGCACAGGGGCGTAATTCACCCCTCCACTTT. Protein: CAWDAQGRNSPLHF. Together with reference TRBV30 and TRBJ1-6, the CDR3 gives the full variable domain: SQTIHQWPATLVQPVGSPLSLECTVEGTSNPNLYWYRQAAGRGLQLLFYSVGIGQISSEVPQNLSASRPQDRQFILSSKKLLLSDSGFYLCAWDAQGRNSPLHFGNGTRLTVT.

This chain links TRBV19 with TRBJ1-1, with 8 bases matching TRBD1. Per germline, CDR1 LNHDA and CDR2 SQIVND (reference sequence). The V gene end was trimmed by 9 bases and the J gene end by 4 bases; junction bases not matched to a gene: 7. This CDR3 comprises 13 residues. For the CDR3, the DNA is TGTGCCAGCATCAATACAGGGGGCACTGAAGCTTTCTTT. It codes for CASINTGGTEAFF.

This chain joins TRBV27 and TRBJ1-1, with D uncertain. Germline lookup yields CDR1 MNHEY and CDR2 SMNVEV (reference sequence). The CDR3 is made up of 13 amino acids. The germline V and J ends were trimmed by 3 bases and 1 base, with 6 bases remaining between them. CDR3 coding DNA: TGTGCCAGCAGTTTGATCGGGAACACTGAAGCTTTCTTT. It translates to CASSLIGNTEAFF.

This sequence joins TRBV7-9 and TRBJ1-1; the D gene is possibly TRBD1 (5 bases). Deletions cut 1 base from V and 6 bases from J, with 12 bases between. This CDR3 comprises 14 residues. Looked up from germline, CDR1 is SEHNR and CDR2 is FQNEAQ (reference sequence). The CDR3 loop is CASSLGGRGAEAFF. CDR3 nucleotides: TGTGCCAGCAGCTTAGGGGGCCGGGGAGCTGAAGCTTTCTTT.

The chain links TRBV18 to TRBJ2-3; a possible D gene is TRBD2 (6 bases). The V gene's germline CDR1 is KGHSH and CDR2 LQKENI. This CDR3 has 13 residues. V was clipped by 4 bases and J by 4 bases, with 9 bases between them. The CDR3 loop is CASSLTGADTQYF. DNA for the CDR3: TGTGCCAGCTCACTTACGGGGGCAGATACGCAGTATTTT.

The J gene is TRBJ2-7, the V gene TRBV5-5; D gene uncertain. The V gene lost 1 base and the J gene lost 5 bases, with 10 bases spanning the gap. Germline loops: CDR1 SGHKS, CDR2 YYEKEE (reference sequence). The CDR3 consists of 13 residues. This chain's CDR3 is CASSLHRANEQYF. DNA for the CDR3: TGTGCCAGCAGCTTGCATAGGGCCAACGAGCAGTACTTC.

This clone has just a few counts. Within the sample, other DNA sequences also encode this same CDR3. V and J are TRBV27 and TRBJ2-6; D is ambiguous. This CDR3 contains 13 residues. Trimming removed 5 bases from V and 0 bases from J, with 2 bases in between. Germline V gene data show CDR1 as MNHEY and CDR2 as SMNVEV (reference sequence). The chain's CDR3 is CASSSSGANVLTF. Written as DNA, the CDR3 is TGTGCCAGCAGTAGCTCTGGGGCCAACGTCCTGACTTTC.

The chain links TRBV6-5 to TRBJ1-2, with a possible D match to TRBD1 (5 bases). The germline V gene has CDR1 MNHEY and CDR2 SVGAGI. The V end lost 0 bases, the J end lost 7 bases, and 15 bases lay between the germline ends. This CDR3 comprises 15 residues. The CDR3 sequence: CASSYSIMGVGGYTF. DNA for the CDR3: TGTGCCAGCAGTTACTCGATCATGGGGGTGGGTGGCTACACCTTC.

This clone was detected only a few times. The CDR3: CASSLGGRAGYNEQFF. The CDR3 DNA reads TGTGCCAGCAGCTTAGGCGGGAGGGCCGGCTACAATGAGCAGTTCTTC. The V call is TRBV11-3, the J call TRBJ2-1, with 9 bases identical to TRBD2. CDR3 length: 16 residues. Germline CDR1 is SGHNT and CDR2 is YENEEA. V gave up 1 base and J gave up 3 bases; unmatched junction bases: 4.

The gene calls are TRBV7-6 and TRBJ2-5; 14 nucleotides match TRBD2. Germline lookup yields CDR1 SGHVS and CDR2 FNYEAQ. The V segment lost 2 bases and the J segment 3 bases; nucleotides outside the gene matches: 8. There are 18 residues in the CDR3. The CDR3 region is CASSLNFRGLAGEETQYF. The CDR3 nucleotides read TGTGCCAGCAGCTTAAATTTTAGGGGACTAGCGGGGGAAGAGACCCAGTACTTC.